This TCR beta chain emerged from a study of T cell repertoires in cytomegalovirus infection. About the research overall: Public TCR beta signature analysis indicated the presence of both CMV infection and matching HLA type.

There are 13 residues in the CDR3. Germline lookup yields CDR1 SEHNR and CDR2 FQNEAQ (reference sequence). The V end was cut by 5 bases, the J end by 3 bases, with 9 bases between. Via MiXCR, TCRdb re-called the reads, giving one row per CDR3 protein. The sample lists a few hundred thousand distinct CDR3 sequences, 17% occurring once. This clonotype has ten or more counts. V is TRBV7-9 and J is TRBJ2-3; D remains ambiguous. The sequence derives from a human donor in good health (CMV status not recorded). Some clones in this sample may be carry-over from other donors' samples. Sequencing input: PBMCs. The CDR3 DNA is TGTGCCAGCAGCCTTGAGAATACAGATACGCAGTATTTT. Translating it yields CASSLENTDTQYF.